One sample yielded the 6 T cell receptor beta chains listed below, sequenced in a study of blood T cells in healthy people across ages. Using a J-beta primer mix together with a sample-barcoded 5' primer, a second PCR was run for roughly 6 to 12 cycles. A single record per CDR3 protein comes from TCRdb applying MiXCR to the 5' RACE reads. Here the sample spans some 1.7 million distinct CDR3 sequences, 28% being singletons. The specimen was blood. Every receptor here comes from a woman under 40 in good health.

The chain employs TRBV6-2 or TRBV6-3 and TRBJ1-5; the D is unclear. This CDR3 comprises 16 residues. The V gene's germline CDR1 is MNHEY and CDR2 SVGEGT. Trimming took off 5 bases at V and 0 bases at J, with 14 bases between the two ends. For the CDR3, the DNA is TGTGCCAGCAGTCCCCAAATCCAGGATAGCAATCAGCCCCAGCATTTT. Its protein is CASSPQIQDSNQPQHF.

This clonotype came up a few times. The genes are TRBV4-3 and TRBJ2-7, with 9 bases aligning to TRBD2. Germline values: CDR1 LGHNA, CDR2 YSLEER. The CDR3 runs 18 residues. With 0 bases clipped from V and 3 bases from J, the junction kept 12 bases outside the gene matches. CDR3: CASSQEWGGRASYYEQYF. CDR3 in DNA: TGCGCCAGCAGCCAAGAGTGGGGCGGGAGGGCGTCCTACTACGAGCAGTACTTC.

This clonotype was seen only a few times. The rearrangement joins TRBV7-3 to TRBJ1-1; 10 nucleotides match TRBD1. The CDR3 spans 15 residues. Germline CDR1 is SGHTA and CDR2 is FQGTGA. V was clipped by 5 bases and J by 3 bases; unmatched bases: 6. CDR3 residues: CASSPTGTGDTEAFF. The CDR3 DNA sequence: TGTGCCAGCAGCCCGACCGGGACAGGGGACACTGAAGCTTTCTTT.

In this sample, this clonotype turned up a few times. The gene calls are TRBV9 and TRBJ2-7, with D perhaps TRBD1 (6 bases). Trimming removed 3 bases at V and 1 base at J, with 14 bases between. CDR3 size: 15 residues. CDR1 SGDLS and CDR2 YYNGEE come from the germline V gene. CDR3 in amino acids: CASSAGTTLSYEQYF. The CDR3 DNA follows: TGTGCCAGCAGCGCGGGGACAACGCTATCCTACGAGCAGTACTTC.

This clonotype was seen a single time. The chain has TRBV6-1 and TRBJ2-3; 7 nucleotides line up with TRBD1. Trimming at V came to 4 bases and at J to 2 bases, leaving 9 bases not matched to a gene. In germline, CDR1 is MNHNS, CDR2 SASEGT. This CDR3 contains 16 residues. Here the CDR3 DNA reads TGTGCCAGCAGTGGCCCGGGACAGACTTTCACAGATACGCAGTATTTT. The encoded protein is CASSGPGQTFTDTQYF.

This clonotype appeared a few times. This chain uses TRBV2 with TRBJ2-1; 15 bases are shared with TRBD2. The closer fit of TRBJ2-7 to the DNA end suggests the J call may be wrong. This CDR3 comprises 16 residues. Per germline, CDR1 SNHLY and CDR2 FYNNEI. CDR3 nucleotide sequence: TGTGCCAGCAGGGCCGGGACTAGCGGGGGGCCCAATGAGCAGTACTTC. Its protein product is CASRAGTSGGPNEQYF.